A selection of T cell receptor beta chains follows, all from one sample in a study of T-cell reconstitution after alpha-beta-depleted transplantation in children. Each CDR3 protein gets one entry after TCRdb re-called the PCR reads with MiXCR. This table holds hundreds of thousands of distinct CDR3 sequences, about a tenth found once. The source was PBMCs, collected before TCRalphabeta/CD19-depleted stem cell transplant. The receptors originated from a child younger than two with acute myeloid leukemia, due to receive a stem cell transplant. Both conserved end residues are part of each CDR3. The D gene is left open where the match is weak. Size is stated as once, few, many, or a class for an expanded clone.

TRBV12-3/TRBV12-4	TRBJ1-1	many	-	TGTGCCAGCAGTTCCGGGGCCGGGGGCACTGAAGCTTTCTTT	CASSSGAGGTEAFF
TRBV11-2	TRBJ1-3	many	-	TGTGCCAGCAGCTTAGTCTTATCCTCTGGAAACACCATATATTTT	CASSLVLSSGNTIYF
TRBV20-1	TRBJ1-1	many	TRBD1	TGCAGTCCTAGGCAGGGGGCGACCACTGAAGCTTTCTTT	CSPRQGATTEAFF
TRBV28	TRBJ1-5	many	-	TGTGCCAGCTCTTGGGGCAGGGTGGGCAATCAGCCCCAGCATTTT	CASSWGRVGNQPQHF
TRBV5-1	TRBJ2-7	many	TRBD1	TGCGCCAGCAGCTTGAGACAGGGCCCTGGGTACGAGCAGTACTTC	CASSLRQGPGYEQYF
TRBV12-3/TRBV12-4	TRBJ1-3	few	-	TGTGCCAGCAGTTTACCTGGGGAAGACACCATATATTTT	CASSLPGEDTIYF
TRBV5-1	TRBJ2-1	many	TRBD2	TGCGCCAGCAGCAAGGGACTAGCGGGATGGGGCAATGAGCAGTTCTTC	CASSKGLAGWGNEQFF
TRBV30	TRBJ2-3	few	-	TGTGCCTGGAGTGTAACAGATACGCAGTATTTT	CAWSVTDTQYF
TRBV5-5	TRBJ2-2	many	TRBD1	TGTGCCAGCAGCGCGCAGACAGGGGGCTTCGGGGAGCTGTTTTTT	CASSAQTGGFGELFF
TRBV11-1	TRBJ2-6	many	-	TGTGCCAGCAGCTTAGAGTGGGACTCTCTGTACTCTGGGGCCAACGTCCTGACTTTC	CASSLEWDSLYSGANVLTF